Listed here is a single T cell receptor (beta chain). Its specificity is not known. The data stem from a study of cytotoxic CD8 clonotypes in ibrutinib-treated CLL. About the research overall: Productive templates per sample averaged roughly 260,000; productive rearrangements, 94,082. Study results and caveats: Pretreatment clonality was elevated relative to age-matched healthy donors and paralleled circulating CD8+ T-cell counts. Public clonotypes were seen rarely and were contracted or stable on treatment.

Profiled with immunoSEQ multiplex PCR; TCRdb holds only in-frame clones, not every one. The repertoire holds about 130,000 clones, 75% to 90% seen once, with roughly 2% in the top ten. This CDR3 is built from 18 residues. Trimming left V 5 bases short and J 4 bases short, with 25 bases between. The germline V gene encodes CDR1 SGHTA and CDR2 FQGNSA. The chain has TRBV7-2 and TRBJ2-3, with a tentative D call TRBD2 (5 bases). The sequenced sample was PBMCs, obtained after 24 months of ibrutinib treatment. This sequence originates from a human donor with chronic lymphocytic leukemia. Here the CDR3 DNA reads TGTGCCAGCAGCCGACCCGGGATTTCCCCGTTATCGGCAGATACGCAGTATTTT. Its protein product is CASSRPGISPLSADTQYF.